This T cell receptor (beta chain) originates from a study of cytomegalovirus exposure and HLA in healthy donors. This CDR3 comprises 16 residues. The germline V gene encodes CDR1 MNHNY and CDR2 SVGAGI (reference sequence). The V and J ends lost 6 bases and 2 bases respectively, with 19 bases between them. Whereas donors were nominally healthy upon sampling, unrecorded immune exposures were probable. Primers: 60 Vbeta forward and 13 Jbeta reverse. Profiled with immunoSEQ multiplex PCR; TCRdb holds only in-frame clones, not every one. The sample contains about 130,000 clones, approximately 80% of which appear only once.

The specimen was PBMCs. The clonotype was recovered from a man aged 25 to 40 in good health and CMV-seropositive. This chain links TRBV6-6 with TRBJ1-1; maybe TRBD1 (6 bases). The CDR3 nucleotides are TGTGCCAGCAGCCTCTCAGGAGGACAGAGTAACACTGAAGCTTTCTTT. It is translated as CASSLSGGQSNTEAFF.